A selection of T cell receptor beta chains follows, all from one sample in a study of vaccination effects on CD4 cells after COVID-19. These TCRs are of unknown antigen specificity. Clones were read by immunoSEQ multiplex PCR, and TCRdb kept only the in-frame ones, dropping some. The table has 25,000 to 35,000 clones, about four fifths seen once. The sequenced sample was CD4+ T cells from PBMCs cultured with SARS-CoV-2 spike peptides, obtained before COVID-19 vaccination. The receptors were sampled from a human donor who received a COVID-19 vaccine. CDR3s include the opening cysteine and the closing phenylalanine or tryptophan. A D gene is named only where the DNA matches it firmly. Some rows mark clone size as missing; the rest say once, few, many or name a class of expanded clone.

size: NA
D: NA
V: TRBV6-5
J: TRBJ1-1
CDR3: CASRSLRALNTEAFF
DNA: TGTGCCAGCAGGTCGCTCAGGGCATTGAACACTGAAGCTTTCTTT

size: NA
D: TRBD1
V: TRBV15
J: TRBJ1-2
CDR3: CATSRDVGTGGSGYTF
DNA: TGTGCCACCAGCAGAGATGTTGGGACAGGAGGTAGTGGCTACACCTTC

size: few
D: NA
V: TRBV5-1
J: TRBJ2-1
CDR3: CASSLGAVSYNEQFF
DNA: TGCGCCAGCAGCTTGGGTGCGGTCTCCTACAATGAGCAGTTCTTC

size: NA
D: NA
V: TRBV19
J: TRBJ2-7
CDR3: CASSIGPSNYEQYF
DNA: TGTGCCAGTAGTATAGGACCCTCTAACTACGAGCAGTACTTC

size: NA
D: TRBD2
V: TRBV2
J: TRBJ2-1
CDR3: CASSRTTSGNNEQFF
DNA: TGTGCCAGCAGCAGGACGACTAGCGGGAACAATGAGCAGTTCTTC

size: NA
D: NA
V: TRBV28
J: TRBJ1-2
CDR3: CASSSGPAGYTF
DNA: TGTGCCAGCAGTTCTGGACCCGCTGGCTACACCTTC

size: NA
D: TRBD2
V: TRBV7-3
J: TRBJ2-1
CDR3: CASSLGTSGGSQFF
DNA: TGTGCCAGCAGCTTGGGGACTAGCGGGGGCTCTCAGTTCTTC

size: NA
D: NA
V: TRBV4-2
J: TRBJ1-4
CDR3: CASSQDYRANEKLFF
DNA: TGTGCCAGCAGCCAAGATTACAGGGCTAATGAAAAACTGTTTTTT

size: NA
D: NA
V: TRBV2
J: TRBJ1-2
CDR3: CASSEGVMNYGYTF
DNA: TGTGCCAGCAGTGAAGGGGTAATGAACTATGGCTACACCTTC

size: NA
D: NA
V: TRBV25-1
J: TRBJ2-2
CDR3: CASSDTRRNTGELFF
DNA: TGTGCCAGCAGTGATACACGGCGGAACACCGGGGAGCTGTTTTTT

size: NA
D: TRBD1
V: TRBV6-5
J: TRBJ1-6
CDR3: CASSSAGTGSSHF
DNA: TGTGCCAGCAGCTCCGCCGGGACAGGGAGCAGCCACTTT

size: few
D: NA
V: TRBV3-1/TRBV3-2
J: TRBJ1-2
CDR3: CASSQGLYGYTF
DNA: TGTGCCAGCAGCCAGGGCCTCTATGGCTACACCTTC

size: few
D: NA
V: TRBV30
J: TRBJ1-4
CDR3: CAWSPQEKLFF
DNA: TGTGCCTGGAGCCCTCAGGAAAAACTGTTTTTT

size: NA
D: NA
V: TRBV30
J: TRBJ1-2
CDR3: CAWRTQGAYGYTF
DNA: TGTGCCTGGAGGACACAGGGCGCCTATGGCTACACCTTC

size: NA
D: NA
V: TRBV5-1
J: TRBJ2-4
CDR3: CASSIDSVGKNIQYF
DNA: TGCGCCAGCAGCATAGACAGTGTAGGCAAAAACATTCAGTACTTC

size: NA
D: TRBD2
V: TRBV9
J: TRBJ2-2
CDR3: CASSVGGSWPGELFF
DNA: TGTGCCAGCAGCGTAGGCGGGAGTTGGCCCGGGGAGCTGTTTTTT

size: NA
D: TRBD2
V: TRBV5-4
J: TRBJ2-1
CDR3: CASSGKVRTSGYNEQFF
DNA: TGTGCCAGCAGCGGTAAAGTACGGACTAGCGGGTACAATGAGCAGTTCTTC

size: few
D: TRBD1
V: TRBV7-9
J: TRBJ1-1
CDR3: CASSPFPRDRATEAFF
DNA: TGTGCCAGCAGCCCCTTTCCCCGGGACAGGGCGACTGAAGCTTTCTTT

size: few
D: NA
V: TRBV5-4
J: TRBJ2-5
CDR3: CASSLMETQYF
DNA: TGTGCCAGCAGCTTGATGGAGACCCAGTACTTC

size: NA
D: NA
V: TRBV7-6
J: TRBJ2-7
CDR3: CASSPLPGQSYEQYF
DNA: TGTGCCAGCAGCCCGCTTCCCGGACAGTCCTACGAGCAGTACTTC

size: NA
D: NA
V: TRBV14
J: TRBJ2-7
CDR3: CASSPQGIPSYEQYF
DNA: TGTGCCAGCAGCCCACAAGGGATTCCCTCCTACGAGCAGTACTTC

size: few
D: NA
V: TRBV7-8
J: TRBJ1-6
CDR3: CASSLDSSYNSPLHF
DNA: TGTGCCAGCAGCTTAGACAGCTCCTATAATTCACCCCTCCACTTT

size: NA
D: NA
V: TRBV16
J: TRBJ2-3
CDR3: CASNGMSTDTQYF
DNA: TGTGCCAGCAACGGGATGAGCACAGATACGCAGTATTTT

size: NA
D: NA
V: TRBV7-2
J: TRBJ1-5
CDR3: CASSSDGGYQPQHF
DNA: TGTGCCAGCAGCTCAGATGGGGGTTATCAGCCCCAGCATTTT

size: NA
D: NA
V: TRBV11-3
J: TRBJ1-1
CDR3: CASSLVSGTEAFF
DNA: TGTGCCAGCAGCTTAGTGTCGGGGACTGAAGCTTTCTTT

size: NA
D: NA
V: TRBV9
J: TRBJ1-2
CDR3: CASSVVTGYGYTF
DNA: TGTGCCAGCAGCGTAGTGACAGGCTATGGCTACACCTTC

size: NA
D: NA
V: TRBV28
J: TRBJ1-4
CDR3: CASSLQGSNEKLFF
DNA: TGTGCCAGCAGTTTACAGGGCTCCAATGAAAAACTGTTTTTT

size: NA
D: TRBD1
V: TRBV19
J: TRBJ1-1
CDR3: CASSPGQILNTEAFF
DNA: TGTGCCAGTAGTCCGGGACAGATATTGAACACTGAAGCTTTCTTT

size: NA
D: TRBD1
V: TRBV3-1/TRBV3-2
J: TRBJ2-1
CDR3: CASSRRQGGDEQFF
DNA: TGTGCCAGCAGCCGCAGACAGGGGGGGGATGAGCAGTTCTTC

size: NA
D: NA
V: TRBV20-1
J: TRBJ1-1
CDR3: CSASSGPMNTEAFF
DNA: TGCAGTGCTAGTAGCGGACCCATGAACACTGAAGCTTTCTTT

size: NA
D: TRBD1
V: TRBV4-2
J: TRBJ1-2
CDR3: CASSLRTGGRGHGYTF
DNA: TGTGCCAGCAGCTTGCGAACAGGGGGCCGTGGTCATGGCTACACCTTC

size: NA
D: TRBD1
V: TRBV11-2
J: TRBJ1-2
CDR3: CASSPIQGGDYGYTF
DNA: TGTGCCAGCAGCCCGATACAGGGGGGGGACTATGGCTACACCTTC

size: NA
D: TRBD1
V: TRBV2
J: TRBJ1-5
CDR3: CASSGTGGAGPQHF
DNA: TGTGCCAGCAGTGGGACAGGGGGGGCGGGGCCCCAGCATTTT

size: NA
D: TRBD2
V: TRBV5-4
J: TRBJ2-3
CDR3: CASSSRLAGDTDTQYF
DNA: TGTGCCAGCAGCTCCCGACTAGCGGGAGACACAGATACGCAGTATTTT

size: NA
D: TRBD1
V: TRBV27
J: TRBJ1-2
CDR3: CASSLQGGYGYTF
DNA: TGTGCCAGCAGTTTACAGGGGGGCTATGGCTACACCTTC

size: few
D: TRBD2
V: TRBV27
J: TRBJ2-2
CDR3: CASSPSGLAGGLTGELFF
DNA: TGTGCCAGCAGTCCCTCGGGACTAGCGGGAGGCCTCACCGGGGAGCTGTTTTTT

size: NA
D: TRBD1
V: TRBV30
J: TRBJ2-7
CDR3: CAWSEGQGFHEQYF
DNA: TGTGCCTGGAGCGAAGGACAGGGTTTCCACGAGCAGTACTTC

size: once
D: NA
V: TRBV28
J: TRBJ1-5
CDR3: CASSPRGAVPQHF
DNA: TGTGCCAGTTCTCCCCGGGGGGCCGTACCCCAGCATTTT

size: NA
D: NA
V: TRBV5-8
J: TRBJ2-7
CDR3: CASSGQIAAYEQYF
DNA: TGTGCCAGCAGCGGACAGATCGCAGCCTACGAGCAGTACTTC

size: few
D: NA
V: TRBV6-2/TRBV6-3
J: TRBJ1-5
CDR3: CASSWVFTQPQHF
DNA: TGTGCCAGCAGTTGGGTCTTTACTCAGCCCCAGCATTTT

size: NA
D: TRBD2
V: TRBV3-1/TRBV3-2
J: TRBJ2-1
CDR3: CASSQAVFGRGVSYNEQFF
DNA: TGTGCCAGCAGCCAAGCAGTATTTGGGCGGGGGGTCTCCTACAATGAGCAGTTCTTC

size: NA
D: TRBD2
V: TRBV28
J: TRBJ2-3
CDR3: CASSDGTSAADTQYF
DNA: TGTGCCAGCAGTGACGGGACTAGCGCGGCAGATACGCAGTATTTT

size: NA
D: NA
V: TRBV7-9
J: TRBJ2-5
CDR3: CASSFQETQYF
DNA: TGTGCCAGCAGCTTCCAAGAGACCCAGTACTTC

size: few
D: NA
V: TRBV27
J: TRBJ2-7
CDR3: CASSSRRGLPDAYEQYF
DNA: TGTGCCAGCAGCTCCCGGAGAGGGTTGCCGGATGCCTACGAGCAGTACTTC

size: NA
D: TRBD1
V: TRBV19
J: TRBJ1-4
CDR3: CASSIMGQGGEKLFF
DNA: TGTGCCAGTAGTATAATGGGACAGGGGGGTGAAAAACTGTTTTTT